This T cell receptor beta chain comes out of a study of identical twins. Study-wide results and caveats: Insertions were fewer in abundant cord blood beta clonotypes, whereas memory repertoires showed none of this pattern. Rather than following the same donors, the conclusions depended on cross-sectional statistical analysis.

Trimming cost V 5 bases and J 0 bases, with 14 bases left between them. The V gene's germline CDR1 is MNHNS and CDR2 SASEGT. This CDR3 region has 15 residues. Template switching added a universal primer binding site, and final cDNA carried unique molecular identifiers. TCRdb ran MiXCR on the 5' RACE reads and lists one entry per CDR3 protein. The table lists hundreds of thousands of distinct CDR3 sequences, 10% to 15% of them singletons. On this clonotype: Its target is not known.

These data were also filed under a second study, of yellow fever vaccine responses in identical twins. According to that study: A vaccine T cell response that seemed partly convergent and partly personalized was reported in twins.

The source of this sequence is a woman under 30 in good health. The chain is built from TRBV6-1 and TRBJ2-7; a weak D match, TRBD2 (6 bases). Sequencing was done on a sample of PBMCs. The CDR3 loop reads CASSTPGVSSYEQYF. CDR3 nucleotide sequence: TGTGCCAGCAGTACCCCGGGGGTAAGCTCCTACGAGCAGTACTTC.